Listed below are T cell receptor beta chains from one sample, sequenced in a study of blood T cell repertoires in COVID-19. The repertoire was sequenced with immunoSEQ multiplex PCR; TCRdb's copy has only in-frame clones and lacks some. The data show about 120,000 clones, roughly 76% seen once. Specimen: peripheral blood. These receptors were taken from a human donor in a cohort sampled during active COVID-19. Both conserved end residues are part of each CDR3. Each record gives: D gene, V gene, J gene, CDR3 protein. D genes are given only for firm matches.

d_call: TRBD2; v_call: TRBV28; j_call: TRBJ2-7; cdr3_aa: CASSTRGLASTYEQYF
d_call: -; v_call: TRBV27; j_call: TRBJ2-7; cdr3_aa: CASSLDRSSYEQYF
d_call: -; v_call: TRBV6-2/TRBV6-3; j_call: TRBJ2-7; cdr3_aa: CASSYESGQFYEQYF
d_call: -; v_call: TRBV24-1; j_call: TRBJ1-5; cdr3_aa: CATSGGANQPQHF
d_call: TRBD1; v_call: TRBV6-5; j_call: TRBJ1-2; cdr3_aa: CASSLPGQEGIYGYTF
d_call: -; v_call: TRBV5-5; j_call: TRBJ1-2; cdr3_aa: CASSLTRENYGYTF
d_call: TRBD2; v_call: TRBV4-2; j_call: TRBJ2-7; cdr3_aa: CASSQGLAGEGYEQYF
d_call: TRBD1; v_call: TRBV2; j_call: TRBJ1-5; cdr3_aa: CASSGDRGRNQPQHF
d_call: TRBD2; v_call: TRBV7-2; j_call: TRBJ2-3; cdr3_aa: CASSLAGTSGSPDTQYF
d_call: -; v_call: TRBV3-1/TRBV3-2; j_call: TRBJ1-2; cdr3_aa: CASSLEPGTPGSGYTF
d_call: -; v_call: TRBV11-3; j_call: TRBJ2-5; cdr3_aa: CASSLDGQRLETQYF
d_call: -; v_call: TRBV4-3; j_call: TRBJ1-2; cdr3_aa: CASSQAQGVTNYGYTF
d_call: -; v_call: TRBV29-1; j_call: TRBJ1-1; cdr3_aa: CSVKADRLRGGTEAFF
d_call: -; v_call: TRBV11-1; j_call: TRBJ2-1; cdr3_aa: CASSLALPVFSYNEQFF
d_call: -; v_call: TRBV30; j_call: TRBJ1-2; cdr3_aa: CAWSGGFGGSGYTF
d_call: -; v_call: TRBV28; j_call: TRBJ1-6; cdr3_aa: CASSSTGGPNSPLHF
d_call: -; v_call: TRBV24-1; j_call: TRBJ2-5; cdr3_aa: CATSSGIQETQYF
d_call: -; v_call: TRBV7-6; j_call: TRBJ1-2; cdr3_aa: CASSLDSGLTNGYTF
d_call: TRBD1; v_call: TRBV15; j_call: TRBJ1-2; cdr3_aa: CATTNLAGGKGGYTF
d_call: TRBD1; v_call: TRBV5-1; j_call: TRBJ1-1; cdr3_aa: CASSLIQGANTEAFF
d_call: TRBD1; v_call: TRBV29-1; j_call: TRBJ1-3; cdr3_aa: CSFWDSGNTIYF
d_call: -; v_call: TRBV25-1; j_call: TRBJ1-1; cdr3_aa: CASSEGFTGTHPSTEAFF
d_call: TRBD1; v_call: TRBV20-1; j_call: TRBJ1-2; cdr3_aa: CSASLRQGFGYTF
d_call: TRBD1; v_call: TRBV19; j_call: TRBJ1-1; cdr3_aa: CASSLRDRGGTEAFF
d_call: -; v_call: TRBV10-3; j_call: TRBJ1-1; cdr3_aa: CAISEVATEAFF
d_call: -; v_call: TRBV29-1; j_call: TRBJ2-7; cdr3_aa: CSVEMAGDEQYF
d_call: TRBD2; v_call: TRBV18; j_call: TRBJ2-1; cdr3_aa: CASSPLLPKTSGRVVRSDEQFF
d_call: -; v_call: TRBV6-5; j_call: TRBJ1-1; cdr3_aa: CASSPGQNTEAFF
d_call: TRBD2; v_call: TRBV11-3; j_call: TRBJ2-7; cdr3_aa: CASSLGESGRTKQYF
d_call: TRBD1; v_call: TRBV5-1; j_call: TRBJ1-2; cdr3_aa: CASSSVPGQGAAGYTF
d_call: -; v_call: TRBV28; j_call: TRBJ2-5; cdr3_aa: CASSLLPSGSVKTQYF
d_call: TRBD1; v_call: TRBV29-1; j_call: TRBJ2-7; cdr3_aa: CSVAGTGTYEQYF
d_call: TRBD1; v_call: TRBV19; j_call: TRBJ1-4; cdr3_aa: CASSRGTGEKLFF
d_call: TRBD1; v_call: TRBV5-4; j_call: TRBJ1-4; cdr3_aa: CASSEDRGFEKLFF
d_call: TRBD2; v_call: TRBV5-4; j_call: TRBJ2-1; cdr3_aa: CASSTVAGGRPNEQFF
d_call: -; v_call: TRBV7-2; j_call: TRBJ1-3; cdr3_aa: CASSLSPGSGNTIYF
d_call: TRBD2; v_call: TRBV13; j_call: TRBJ2-3; cdr3_aa: CASSLEGLAGTTDTQYF
d_call: TRBD1; v_call: TRBV9; j_call: TRBJ2-2; cdr3_aa: CASRVGQGPLGELFF
d_call: TRBD2; v_call: TRBV11-3; j_call: TRBJ2-5; cdr3_aa: CASTSGGARETQYF
d_call: -; v_call: TRBV5-1; j_call: TRBJ2-2; cdr3_aa: CASSLLAVNTGELFF
d_call: -; v_call: TRBV25-1; j_call: TRBJ1-5; cdr3_aa: CASKAGGNQPQHF
d_call: -; v_call: TRBV11-2; j_call: TRBJ1-2; cdr3_aa: CASSLGPGDGYTF
d_call: TRBD1; v_call: TRBV7-2; j_call: TRBJ2-2; cdr3_aa: CASVRDRSTGELFF
d_call: -; v_call: TRBV18; j_call: TRBJ2-5; cdr3_aa: CASSPPGAGTYQETQYF
d_call: -; v_call: TRBV16; j_call: TRBJ2-7; cdr3_aa: CASSQSRVSYEQYF